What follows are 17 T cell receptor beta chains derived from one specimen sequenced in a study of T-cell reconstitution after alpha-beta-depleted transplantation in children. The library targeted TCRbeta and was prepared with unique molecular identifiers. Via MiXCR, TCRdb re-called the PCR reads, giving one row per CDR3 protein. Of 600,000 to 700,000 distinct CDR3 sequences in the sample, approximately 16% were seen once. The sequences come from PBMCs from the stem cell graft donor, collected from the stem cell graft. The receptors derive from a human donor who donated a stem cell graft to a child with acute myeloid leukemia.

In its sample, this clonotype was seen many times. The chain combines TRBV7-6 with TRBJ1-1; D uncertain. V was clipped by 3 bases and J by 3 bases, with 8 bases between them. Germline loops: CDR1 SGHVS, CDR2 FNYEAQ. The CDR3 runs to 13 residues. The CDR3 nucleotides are TGTGCCAGCAGCTTTAAGCAGTACACTGAAGCTTTCTTT. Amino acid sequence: CASSFKQYTEAFF.

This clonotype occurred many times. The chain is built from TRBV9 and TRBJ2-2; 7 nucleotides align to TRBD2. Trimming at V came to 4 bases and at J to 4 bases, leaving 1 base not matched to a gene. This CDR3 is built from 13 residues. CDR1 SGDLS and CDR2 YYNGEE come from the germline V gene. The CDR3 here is CASSRTSTGELFF. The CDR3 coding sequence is TGTGCCAGCAGCAGGACTAGCACCGGGGAGCTGTTTTTT.

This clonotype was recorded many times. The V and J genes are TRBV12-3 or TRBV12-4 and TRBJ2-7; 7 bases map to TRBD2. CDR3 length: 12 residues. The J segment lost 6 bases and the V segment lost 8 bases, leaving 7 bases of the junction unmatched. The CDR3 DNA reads TGTGCCAGCGGCACCTCGGGGGGCGAGCAGTACGTC. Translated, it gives CASGTSGGEQYV.

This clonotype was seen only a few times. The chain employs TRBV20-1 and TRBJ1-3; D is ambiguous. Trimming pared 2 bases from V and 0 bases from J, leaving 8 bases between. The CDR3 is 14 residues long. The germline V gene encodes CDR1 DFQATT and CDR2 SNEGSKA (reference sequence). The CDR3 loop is CSARLDNSGNTIYF. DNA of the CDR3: TGCAGTGCTAGACTCGACAACTCTGGAAACACCATATATTTT.

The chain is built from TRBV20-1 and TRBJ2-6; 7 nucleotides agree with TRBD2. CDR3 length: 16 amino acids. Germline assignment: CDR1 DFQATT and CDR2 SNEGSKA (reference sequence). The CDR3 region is CCARDRGGTGANVLTF. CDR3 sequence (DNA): TGCTGCGCTAGAGATAGGGGAGGGACCGGGGCCAACGTCCTGACTTTC.

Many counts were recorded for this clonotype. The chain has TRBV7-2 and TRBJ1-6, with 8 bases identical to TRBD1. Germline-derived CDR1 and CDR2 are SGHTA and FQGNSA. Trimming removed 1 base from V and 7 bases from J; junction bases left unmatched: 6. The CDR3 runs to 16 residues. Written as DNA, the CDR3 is TGTGCCAGCAGCTTAGGAACAGGGGGTCACAATTCACCCCTCCACTTT. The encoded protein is CASSLGTGGHNSPLHF.

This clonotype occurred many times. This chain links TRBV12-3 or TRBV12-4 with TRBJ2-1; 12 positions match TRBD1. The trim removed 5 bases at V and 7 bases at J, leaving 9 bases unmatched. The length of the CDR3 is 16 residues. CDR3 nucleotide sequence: TGTGCCAGCAGTCCATTGGGACAGGGGGCGAGGAATGAGCAGTTCTTC. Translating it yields CASSPLGQGARNEQFF.

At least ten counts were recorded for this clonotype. The CDR3 protein is CSASKSNSGELFF. For the CDR3, the DNA is TGCAGTGCTAGCAAGAGCAACTCCGGGGAGCTGTTTTTT. V usage is TRBV20-1 and J usage is TRBJ2-2; D ambiguous. The CDR3 has 13 amino acids. V gave up 3 bases and J gave up 6 bases, with 11 bases separating them. Germline loops: CDR1 DFQATT, CDR2 SNEGSKA (reference sequence).

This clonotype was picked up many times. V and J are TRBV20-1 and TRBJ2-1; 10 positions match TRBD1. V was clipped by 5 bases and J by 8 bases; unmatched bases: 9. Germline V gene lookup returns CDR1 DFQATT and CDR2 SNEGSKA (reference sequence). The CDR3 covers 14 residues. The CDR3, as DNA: TGCAGTGCTGTCCCGGGACAGGGGTTCGATGAGCAGTTCTTC. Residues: CSAVPGQGFDEQFF.

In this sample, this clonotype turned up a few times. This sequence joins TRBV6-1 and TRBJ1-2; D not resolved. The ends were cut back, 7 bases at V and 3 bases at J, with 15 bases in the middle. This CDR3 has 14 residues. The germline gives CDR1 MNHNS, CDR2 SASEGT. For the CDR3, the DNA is TGTGCCAGCACCCCCCGGACGGACTACTATGGCTACACCTTC. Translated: CASTPRTDYYGYTF.

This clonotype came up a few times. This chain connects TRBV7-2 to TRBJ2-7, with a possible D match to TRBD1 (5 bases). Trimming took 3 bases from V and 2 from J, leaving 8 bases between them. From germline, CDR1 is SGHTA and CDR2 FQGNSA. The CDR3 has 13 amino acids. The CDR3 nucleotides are TGTGCCAGCAGCTTGACAGATGCCTACGAGCAGTACTTC. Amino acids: CASSLTDAYEQYF.

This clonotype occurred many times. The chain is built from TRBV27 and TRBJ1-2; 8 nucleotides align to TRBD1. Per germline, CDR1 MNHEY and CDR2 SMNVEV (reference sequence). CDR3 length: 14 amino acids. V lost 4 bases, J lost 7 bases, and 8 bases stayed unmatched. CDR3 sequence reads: CASSSWTGSVGYTF. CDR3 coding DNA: TGTGCCAGCAGTTCGTGGACAGGGTCGGTTGGCTACACCTTC.

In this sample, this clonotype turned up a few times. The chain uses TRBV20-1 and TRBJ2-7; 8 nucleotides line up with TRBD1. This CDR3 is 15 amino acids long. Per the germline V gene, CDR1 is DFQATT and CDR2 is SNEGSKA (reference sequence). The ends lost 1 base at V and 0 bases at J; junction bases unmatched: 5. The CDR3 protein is CSARGDRPHSYEQYV. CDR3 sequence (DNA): TGCAGTGCTAGAGGGGACAGGCCACACTCCTACGAGCAGTACGTC.

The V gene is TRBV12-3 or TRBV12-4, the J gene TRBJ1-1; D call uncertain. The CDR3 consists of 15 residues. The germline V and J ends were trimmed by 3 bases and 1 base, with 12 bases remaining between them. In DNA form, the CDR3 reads TGTGCCAGCAGTTTTATCGCCAGGTCGAACACTGAAGCTTTCTTT. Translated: CASSFIARSNTEAFF.

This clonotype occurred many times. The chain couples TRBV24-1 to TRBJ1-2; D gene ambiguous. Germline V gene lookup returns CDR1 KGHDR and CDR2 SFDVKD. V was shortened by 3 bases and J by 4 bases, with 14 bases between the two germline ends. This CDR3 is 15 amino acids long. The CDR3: CATSDRQDHFYGYTF. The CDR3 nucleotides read TGTGCCACCAGTGATCGGCAGGACCACTTCTATGGCTACACCTTC.

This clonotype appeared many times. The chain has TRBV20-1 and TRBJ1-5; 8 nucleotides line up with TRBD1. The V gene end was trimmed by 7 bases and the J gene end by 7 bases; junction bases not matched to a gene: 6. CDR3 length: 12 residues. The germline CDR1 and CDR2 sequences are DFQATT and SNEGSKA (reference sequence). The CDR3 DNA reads TGCAGTGGATTACAGGGGGAACAGCCCCAGCATTTT. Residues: CSGLQGEQPQHF.

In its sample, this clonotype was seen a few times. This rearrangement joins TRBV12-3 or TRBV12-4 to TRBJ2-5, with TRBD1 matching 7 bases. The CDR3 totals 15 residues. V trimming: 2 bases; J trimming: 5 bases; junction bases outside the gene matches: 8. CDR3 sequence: CASSLRGQLRETQYF. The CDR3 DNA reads TGTGCCAGCAGTTTAAGGGGACAGCTAAGGGAGACCCAGTACTTC.